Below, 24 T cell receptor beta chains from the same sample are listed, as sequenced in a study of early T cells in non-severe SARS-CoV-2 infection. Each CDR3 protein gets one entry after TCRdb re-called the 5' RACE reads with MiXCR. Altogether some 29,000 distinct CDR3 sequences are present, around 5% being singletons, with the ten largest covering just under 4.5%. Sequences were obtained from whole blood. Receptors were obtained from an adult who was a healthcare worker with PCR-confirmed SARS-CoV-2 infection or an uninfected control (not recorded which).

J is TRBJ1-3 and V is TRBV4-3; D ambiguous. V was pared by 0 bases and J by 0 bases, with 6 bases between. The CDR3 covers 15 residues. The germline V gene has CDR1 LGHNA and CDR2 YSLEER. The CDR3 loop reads CASSQDRVSGNTIYF. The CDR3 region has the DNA TGCGCCAGCAGCCAAGACAGAGTCTCTGGAAACACCATATATTTT.

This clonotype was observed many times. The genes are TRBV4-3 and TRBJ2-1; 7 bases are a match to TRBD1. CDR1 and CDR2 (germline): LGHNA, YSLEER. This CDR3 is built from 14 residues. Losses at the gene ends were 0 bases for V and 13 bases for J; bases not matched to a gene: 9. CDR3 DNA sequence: TGCGCCAGCAGCCAAGATGTCAGACAGGGTATCCAGTTCTTC. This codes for CASSQDVRQGIQFF.

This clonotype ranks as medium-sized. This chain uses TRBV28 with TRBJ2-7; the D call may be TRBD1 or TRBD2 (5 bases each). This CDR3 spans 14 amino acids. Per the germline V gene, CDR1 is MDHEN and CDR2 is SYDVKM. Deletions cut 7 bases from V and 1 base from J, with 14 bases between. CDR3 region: CASTEWGISYEQYF. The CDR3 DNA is TGTGCCAGCACCGAGTGGGGGATTTCCTACGAGCAGTACTTC.

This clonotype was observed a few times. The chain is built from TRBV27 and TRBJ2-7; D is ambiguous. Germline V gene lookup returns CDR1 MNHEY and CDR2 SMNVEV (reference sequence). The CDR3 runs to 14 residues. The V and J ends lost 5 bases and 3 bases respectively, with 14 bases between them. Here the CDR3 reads CASSTRGQIYEQYF. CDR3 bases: TGTGCCAGCAGTACCCGCGGCCAAATCTACGAGCAGTACTTC.

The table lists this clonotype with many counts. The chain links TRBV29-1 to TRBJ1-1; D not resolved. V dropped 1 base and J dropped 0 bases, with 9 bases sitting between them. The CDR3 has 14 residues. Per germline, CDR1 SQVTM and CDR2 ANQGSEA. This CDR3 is CSVEGSPMNTEAFF. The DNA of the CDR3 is TGCAGCGTTGAAGGCAGTCCAATGAACACTGAAGCTTTCTTT. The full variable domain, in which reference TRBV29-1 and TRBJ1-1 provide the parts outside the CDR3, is SAVISQKPSRDICQRGTSLTIQCQVDSQVTMMFWYRQQPGQSLTLIATANQGSEATYESGFVIDKFPISRPNLTFSTLTVSNMSPEDSSIYLCSVEGSPMNTEAFFGQGTRLTVV.

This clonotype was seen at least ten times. This CDR3 is CASRVGTGNTEAFF. The CDR3, as DNA: TGTGCCAGCAGGGTAGGGACCGGGAACACTGAAGCTTTCTTT. The chain couples TRBV12-3 or TRBV12-4 to TRBJ1-1; a weak D match, TRBD1 (5 bases). The CDR3 loop spans 14 amino acids. Trimming pared 6 bases from V and 1 base from J, leaving 12 bases between.

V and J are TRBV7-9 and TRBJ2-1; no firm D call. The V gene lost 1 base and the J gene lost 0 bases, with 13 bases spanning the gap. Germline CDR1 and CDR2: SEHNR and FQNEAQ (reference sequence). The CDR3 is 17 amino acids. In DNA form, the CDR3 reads TGTGCCAGCAGCTTAGGCTTAACGGGCCCCTCCTACAATGAGCAGTTCTTC. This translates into CASSLGLTGPSYNEQFF. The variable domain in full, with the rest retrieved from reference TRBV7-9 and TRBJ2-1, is DTGVSQNPRHKITKRGQNVTFRCDPISEHNRLYWYRQTLGQGPEFLTYFQNEAQLEKSRLLSDRFSAERPKGSFSTLEIQRTEQGDSAMYLCASSLGLTGPSYNEQFFGPGTRLTVL.

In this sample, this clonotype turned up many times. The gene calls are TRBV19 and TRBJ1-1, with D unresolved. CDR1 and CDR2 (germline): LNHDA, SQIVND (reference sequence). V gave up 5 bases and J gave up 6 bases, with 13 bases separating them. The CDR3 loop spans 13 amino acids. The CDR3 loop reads CASSSQGQAEAFF. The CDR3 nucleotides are TGTGCCAGTAGTTCTCAAGGGCAAGCTGAAGCTTTCTTT.

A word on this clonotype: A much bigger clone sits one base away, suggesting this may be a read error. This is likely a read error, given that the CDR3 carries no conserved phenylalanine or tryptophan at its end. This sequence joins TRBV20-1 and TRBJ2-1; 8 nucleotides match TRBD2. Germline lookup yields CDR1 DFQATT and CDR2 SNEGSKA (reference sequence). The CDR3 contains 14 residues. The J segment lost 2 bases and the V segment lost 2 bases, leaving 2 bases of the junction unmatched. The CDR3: CSARRLAPYNEQFS. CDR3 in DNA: TGCAGTGCTAGACGACTAGCGCCCTACAATGAGCAGTTCTCC.

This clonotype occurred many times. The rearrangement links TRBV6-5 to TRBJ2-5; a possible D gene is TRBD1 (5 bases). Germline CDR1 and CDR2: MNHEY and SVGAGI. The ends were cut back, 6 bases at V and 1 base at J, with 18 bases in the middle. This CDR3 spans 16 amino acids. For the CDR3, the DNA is TGTGCCAGCAGCGACCCGCATGACAGCGTCCAAGAGACCCAGTACTTC. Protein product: CASSDPHDSVQETQYF.

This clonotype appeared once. CDR3 residues: CASSLRAPTSGQYF. CDR3 sequence (DNA): TGTGCCAGCAGCCTCCGCGCACCTACGAGCGGGCAGTACTTC. This chain joins TRBV9 and TRBJ2-7, with D perhaps TRBD2 (5 bases). Trimming took 4 bases from V and 9 from J, leaving 20 bases between them. CDR1 is SGDLS, CDR2 YYNGEE, per germline. This CDR3 spans 14 amino acids. Full variable domain (rest looked up from reference TRBV9 and TRBJ2-7): DSGVTQTPKHLITATGQRVTLRCSPRSGDLSVYWYQQSLDQGLQFLIQYYNGEERAKGNILERFSAQQFPDLHSELNLSSLELGDSALYFCASSLRAPTSGQYFGPGTRLTVT.

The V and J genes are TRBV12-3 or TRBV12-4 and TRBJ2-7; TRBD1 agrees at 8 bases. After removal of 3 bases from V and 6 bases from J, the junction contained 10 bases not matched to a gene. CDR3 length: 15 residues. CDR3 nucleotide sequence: TGTGCCAGCAGTTTCTTCGGGCAGGGGGCAGGCGAGCAGTACTTC. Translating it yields CASSFFGQGAGEQYF.

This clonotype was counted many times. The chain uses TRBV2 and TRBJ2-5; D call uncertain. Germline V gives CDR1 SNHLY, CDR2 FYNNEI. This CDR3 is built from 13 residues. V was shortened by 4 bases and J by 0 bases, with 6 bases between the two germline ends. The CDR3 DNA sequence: TGTGCCAGCAGTGCATGGTACCAAGAGACCCAGTACTTC. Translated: CASSAWYQETQYF.

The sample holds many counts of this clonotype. The CDR3 region is CASSLPTTVSEQFF. In DNA, the CDR3 is TGTGCCAGCAGTTTACCGACGACAGTCAGTGAGCAGTTCTTC. The chain recombines TRBV12-3 or TRBV12-4 with TRBJ2-1; possibly TRBD1 for D (5 bases). Trimming removed 2 bases at V and 9 bases at J, with 14 bases between. The CDR3 runs 14 residues.

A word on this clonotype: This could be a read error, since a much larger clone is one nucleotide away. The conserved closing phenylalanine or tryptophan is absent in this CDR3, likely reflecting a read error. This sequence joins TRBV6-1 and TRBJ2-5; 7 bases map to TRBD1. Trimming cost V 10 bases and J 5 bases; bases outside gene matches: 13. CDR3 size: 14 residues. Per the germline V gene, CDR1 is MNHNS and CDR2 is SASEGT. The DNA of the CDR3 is TGTGCCACCACAAGATTGGGACAGAGGGAGACCCAGTACATC. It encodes CATTRLGQRETQYI.

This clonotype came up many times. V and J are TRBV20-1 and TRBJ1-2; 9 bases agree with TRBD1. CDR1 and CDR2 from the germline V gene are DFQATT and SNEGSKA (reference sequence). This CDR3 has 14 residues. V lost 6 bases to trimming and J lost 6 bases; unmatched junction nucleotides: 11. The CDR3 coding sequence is TGCAGTGCCCTCCACCCGGGACAGGGAGATGGCTACACCTTC. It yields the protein CSALHPGQGDGYTF.

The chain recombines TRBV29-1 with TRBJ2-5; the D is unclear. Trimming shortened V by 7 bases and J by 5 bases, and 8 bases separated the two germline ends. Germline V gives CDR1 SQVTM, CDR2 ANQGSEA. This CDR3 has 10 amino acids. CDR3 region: CSAPFETQYF. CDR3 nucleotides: TGCAGCGCCCCTTTCGAGACCCAGTACTTC.

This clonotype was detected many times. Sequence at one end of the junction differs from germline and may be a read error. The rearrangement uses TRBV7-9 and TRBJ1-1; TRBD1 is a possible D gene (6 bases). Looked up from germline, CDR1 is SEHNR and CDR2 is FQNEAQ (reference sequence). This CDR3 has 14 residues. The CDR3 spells CASSPGTQNTEAFF. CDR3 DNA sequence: TGTGCCAGCAGCCCCGGGACACAGAACACTGAAGCCTTCTTT. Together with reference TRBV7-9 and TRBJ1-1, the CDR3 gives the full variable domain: DTGVSQNPRHKITKRGQNVTFRCDPISEHNRLYWYRQTLGQGPEFLTYFQNEAQLEKSRLLSDRFSAERPKGSFSTLEIQRTEQGDSAMYLCASSPGTQNTEAFFGQGTRLTVV.

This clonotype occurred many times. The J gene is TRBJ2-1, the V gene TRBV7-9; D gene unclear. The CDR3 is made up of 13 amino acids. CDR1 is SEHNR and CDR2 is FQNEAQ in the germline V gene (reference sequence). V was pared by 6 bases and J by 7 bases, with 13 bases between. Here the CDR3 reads CASRDPRGNEQFF. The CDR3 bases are TGTGCCAGCAGGGACCCGAGAGGAAATGAGCAGTTCTTC.

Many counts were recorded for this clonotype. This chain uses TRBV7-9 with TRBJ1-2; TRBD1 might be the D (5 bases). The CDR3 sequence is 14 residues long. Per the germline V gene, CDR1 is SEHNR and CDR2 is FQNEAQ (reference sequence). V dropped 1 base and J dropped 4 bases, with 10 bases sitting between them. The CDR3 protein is CASSLVQGGYGYTF. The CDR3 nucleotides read TGTGCCAGCAGCTTAGTCCAGGGTGGCTATGGCTACACCTTC.

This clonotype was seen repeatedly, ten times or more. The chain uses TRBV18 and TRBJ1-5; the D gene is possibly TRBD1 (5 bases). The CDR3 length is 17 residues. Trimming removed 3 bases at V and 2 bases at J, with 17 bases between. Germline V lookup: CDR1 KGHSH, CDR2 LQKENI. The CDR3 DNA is TGTGCCAGCTCACCGTTCTCGACCGGGGCCGGCAATCAGCCCCAGCATTTT. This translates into CASSPFSTGAGNQPQHF.

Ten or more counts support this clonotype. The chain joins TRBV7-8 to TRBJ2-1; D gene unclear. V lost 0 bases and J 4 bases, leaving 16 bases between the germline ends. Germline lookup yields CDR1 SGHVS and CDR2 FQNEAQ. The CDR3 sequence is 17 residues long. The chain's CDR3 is CASSLAMVRSTYNEQFF. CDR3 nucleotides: TGTGCCAGCAGCTTAGCGATGGTTCGGTCTACTTACAATGAGCAGTTCTTC.

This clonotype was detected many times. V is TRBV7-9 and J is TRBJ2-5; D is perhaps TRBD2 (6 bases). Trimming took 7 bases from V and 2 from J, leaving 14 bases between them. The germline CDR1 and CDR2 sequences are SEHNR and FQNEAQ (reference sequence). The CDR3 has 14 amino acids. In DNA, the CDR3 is TGTGCCAGCACCTCTAGAGGGACTCAAGAGACCCAGTACTTC. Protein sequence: CASTSRGTQETQYF.

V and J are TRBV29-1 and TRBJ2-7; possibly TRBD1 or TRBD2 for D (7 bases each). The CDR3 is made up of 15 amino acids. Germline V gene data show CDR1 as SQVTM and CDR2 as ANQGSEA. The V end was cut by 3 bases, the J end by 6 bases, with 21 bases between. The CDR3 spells CSVETLRSGGGEQYF. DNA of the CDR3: TGCAGCGTTGAGACCCTTAGGTCAGGGGGGGGCGAGCAGTACTTC.